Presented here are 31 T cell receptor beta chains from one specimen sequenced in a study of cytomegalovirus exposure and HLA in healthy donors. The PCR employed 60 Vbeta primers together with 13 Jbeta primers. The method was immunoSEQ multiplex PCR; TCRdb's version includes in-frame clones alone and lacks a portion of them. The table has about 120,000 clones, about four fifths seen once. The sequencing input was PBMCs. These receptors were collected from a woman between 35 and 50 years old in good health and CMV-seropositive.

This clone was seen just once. As DNA, the CDR3 is TGTGCCAGCAGCCAAACCTGGGGGGATAGTGAGCAGTTCTTC. Its protein is CASSQTWGDSEQFF. V gene TRBV7-3 combines with J gene TRBJ2-1; a possible D gene is TRBD2 (6 bases). The CDR3 contains 14 residues. The V end lost 5 bases, the J end lost 9 bases, and 17 bases lay between the germline ends. Germline CDR1 is SGHTA and CDR2 is FQGTGA.

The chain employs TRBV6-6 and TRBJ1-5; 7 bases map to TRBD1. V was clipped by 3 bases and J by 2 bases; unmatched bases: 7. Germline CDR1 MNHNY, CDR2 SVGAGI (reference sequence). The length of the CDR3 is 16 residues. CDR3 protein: CASSYLQGSGNQPQHF. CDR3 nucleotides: TGTGCCAGCAGTTATCTACAGGGGTCCGGCAATCAGCCCCAGCATTTT.

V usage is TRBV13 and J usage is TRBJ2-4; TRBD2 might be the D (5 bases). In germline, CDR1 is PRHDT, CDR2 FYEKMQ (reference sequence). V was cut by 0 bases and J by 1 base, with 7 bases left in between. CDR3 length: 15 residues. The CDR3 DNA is TGTGCCAGCAGCTTAGGAGGCGGGGCCAAAAACATTCAGTACTTC. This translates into CASSLGGGAKNIQYF.

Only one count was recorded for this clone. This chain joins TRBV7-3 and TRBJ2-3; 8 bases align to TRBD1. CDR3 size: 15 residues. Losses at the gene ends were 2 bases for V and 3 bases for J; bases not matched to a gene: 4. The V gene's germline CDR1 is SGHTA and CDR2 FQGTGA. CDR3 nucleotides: TGTGCCAGCAGCTTAGGGGACAGGTGGACAGATACGCAGTATTTT. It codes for CASSLGDRWTDTQYF.

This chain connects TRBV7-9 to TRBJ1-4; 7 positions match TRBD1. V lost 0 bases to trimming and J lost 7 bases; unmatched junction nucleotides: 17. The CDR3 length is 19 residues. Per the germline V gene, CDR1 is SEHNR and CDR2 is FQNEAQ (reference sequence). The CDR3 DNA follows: TGTGCCAGCAGCTTAGCGATGGGGGTGACAGGGACACGGCGTGAAAAACTGTTTTTT. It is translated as CASSLAMGVTGTRREKLFF.

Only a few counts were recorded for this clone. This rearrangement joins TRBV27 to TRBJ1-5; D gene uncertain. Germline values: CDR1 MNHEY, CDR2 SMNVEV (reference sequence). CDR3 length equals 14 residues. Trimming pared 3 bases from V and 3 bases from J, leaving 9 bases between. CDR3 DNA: TGTGCCAGCAGTTTGCCGCAGTACAATCAGCCCCAGCATTTT. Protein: CASSLPQYNQPQHF.

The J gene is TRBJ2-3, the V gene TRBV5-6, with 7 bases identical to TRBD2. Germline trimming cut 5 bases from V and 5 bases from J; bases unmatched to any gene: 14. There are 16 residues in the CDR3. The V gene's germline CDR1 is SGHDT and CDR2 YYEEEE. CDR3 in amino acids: CASRSGLRKSEDTQYF. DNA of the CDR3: TGTGCCAGCAGGTCGGGACTAAGGAAAAGTGAAGATACGCAGTATTTT.

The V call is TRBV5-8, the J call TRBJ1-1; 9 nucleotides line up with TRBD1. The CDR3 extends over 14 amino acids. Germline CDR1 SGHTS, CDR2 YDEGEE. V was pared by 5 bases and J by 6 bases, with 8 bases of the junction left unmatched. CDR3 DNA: TGTGCCAGCAGTACGACAGGGGGTAAGGCTGAAGCTTTCTTT. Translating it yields CASSTTGGKAEAFF.

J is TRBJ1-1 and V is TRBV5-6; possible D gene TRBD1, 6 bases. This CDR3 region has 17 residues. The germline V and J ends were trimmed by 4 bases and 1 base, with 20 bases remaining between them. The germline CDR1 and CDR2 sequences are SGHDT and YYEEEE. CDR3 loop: CASSLLTGSDTNTEAFF. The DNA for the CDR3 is TGTGCCAGCAGCCTGCTGACAGGTTCAGACACGAACACTGAAGCTTTCTTT.

Written as DNA, the CDR3 is TGTGCCAGCAGCGTAGCTACAATGGGGGAGGGTGGCCAAGAGACCCAGTACTTC. It is translated as CASSVATMGEGGQETQYF. The J gene is TRBJ2-5, the V gene TRBV9; 7 bases match TRBD2. The CDR3 covers 18 residues. Germline assignment: CDR1 SGDLS and CDR2 YYNGEE. V dropped 0 bases and J dropped 1; count of bases not matched to a gene: 12.

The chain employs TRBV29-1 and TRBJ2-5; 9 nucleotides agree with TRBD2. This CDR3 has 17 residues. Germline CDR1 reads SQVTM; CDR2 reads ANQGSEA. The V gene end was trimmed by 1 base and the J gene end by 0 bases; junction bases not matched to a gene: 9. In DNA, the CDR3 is TGCAGCGTTGAAGGCCTCAGGACTAGCGTCCACCAAGAGACCCAGTACTTC. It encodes CSVEGLRTSVHQETQYF.

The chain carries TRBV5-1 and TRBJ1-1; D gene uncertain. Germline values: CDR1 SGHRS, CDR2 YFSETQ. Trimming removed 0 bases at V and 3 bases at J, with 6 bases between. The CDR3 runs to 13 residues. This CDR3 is CASSLVSDTEAFF. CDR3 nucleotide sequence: TGCGCCAGCAGCTTGGTGTCAGACACTGAAGCTTTCTTT.

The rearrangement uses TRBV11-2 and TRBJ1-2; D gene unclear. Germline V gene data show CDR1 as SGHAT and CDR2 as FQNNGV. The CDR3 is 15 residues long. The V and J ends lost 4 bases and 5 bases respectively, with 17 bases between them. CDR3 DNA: TGTGCCAGCAGCTCGCTTGGGCGGGAAAAATATGGCTACACCTTC. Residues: CASSSLGREKYGYTF.

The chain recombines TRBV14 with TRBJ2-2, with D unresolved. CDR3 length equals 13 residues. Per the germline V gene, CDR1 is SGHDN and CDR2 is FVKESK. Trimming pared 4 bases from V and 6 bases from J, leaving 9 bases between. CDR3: CASSLHEAGELFF. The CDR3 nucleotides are TGTGCCAGCAGCCTCCACGAGGCCGGGGAGCTGTTTTTT.

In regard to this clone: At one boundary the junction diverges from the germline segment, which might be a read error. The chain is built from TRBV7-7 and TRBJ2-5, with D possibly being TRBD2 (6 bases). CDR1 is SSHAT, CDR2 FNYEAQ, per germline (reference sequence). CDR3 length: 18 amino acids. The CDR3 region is CASSLAGGSWLGEETQYF. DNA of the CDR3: TGTGCTAGCAGCTTAGCCGGGGGAAGTTGGCTGGGCGAAGAGACCCAGTACTTC.

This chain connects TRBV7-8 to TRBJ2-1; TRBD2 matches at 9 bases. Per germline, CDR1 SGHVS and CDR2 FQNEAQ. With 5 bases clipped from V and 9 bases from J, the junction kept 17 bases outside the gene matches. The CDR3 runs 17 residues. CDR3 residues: CASSPNLSGTSKVEQFF. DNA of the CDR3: TGTGCCAGCAGCCCGAATTTGTCCGGGACTAGCAAGGTTGAGCAGTTCTTC.

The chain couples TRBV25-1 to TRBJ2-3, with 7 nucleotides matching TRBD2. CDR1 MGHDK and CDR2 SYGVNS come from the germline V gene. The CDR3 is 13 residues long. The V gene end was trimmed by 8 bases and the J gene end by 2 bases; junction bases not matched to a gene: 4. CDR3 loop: CASEREYTDTQYF. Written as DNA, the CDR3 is TGTGCCAGCGAGCGGGAATACACAGATACGCAGTATTTT.

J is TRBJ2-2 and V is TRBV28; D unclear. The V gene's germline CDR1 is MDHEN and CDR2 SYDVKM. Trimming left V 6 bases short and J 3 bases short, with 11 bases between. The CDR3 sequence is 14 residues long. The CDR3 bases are TGTGCCAGCAGAACACTACTCGACACCGGGGAGCTGTTTTTT. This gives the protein CASRTLLDTGELFF.

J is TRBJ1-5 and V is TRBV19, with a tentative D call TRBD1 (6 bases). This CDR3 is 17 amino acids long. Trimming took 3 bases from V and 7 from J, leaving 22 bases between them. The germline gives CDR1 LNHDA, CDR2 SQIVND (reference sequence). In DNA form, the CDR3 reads TGTGCCAGTAGTATTGAGTCCAGAACAGGGCAAAGGCAGCCCCAGCATTTT. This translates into CASSIESRTGQRQPQHF.

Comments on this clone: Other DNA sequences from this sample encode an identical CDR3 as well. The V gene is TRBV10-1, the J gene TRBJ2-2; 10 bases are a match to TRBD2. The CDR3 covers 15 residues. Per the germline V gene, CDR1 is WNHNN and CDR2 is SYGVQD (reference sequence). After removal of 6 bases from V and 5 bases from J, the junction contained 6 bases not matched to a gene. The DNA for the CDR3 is TGCGCCAGCAGCTCCGGGACTAGCGAGACCGGGGAGCTGTTTTTT. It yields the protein CASSSGTSETGELFF.

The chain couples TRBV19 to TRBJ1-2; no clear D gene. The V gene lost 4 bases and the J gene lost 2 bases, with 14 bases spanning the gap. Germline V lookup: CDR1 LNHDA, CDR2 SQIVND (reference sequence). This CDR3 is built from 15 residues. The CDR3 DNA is TGTGCCAGTAGTACCCCCTCCGCCAGAAACTATGGCTACACCTTC. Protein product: CASSTPSARNYGYTF. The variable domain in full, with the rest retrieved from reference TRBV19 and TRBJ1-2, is DGGITQSPKYLFRKEGQNVTLSCEQNLNHDAMYWYRQDPGQGLRLIYYSQIVNDFQKGDIAEGYSVSREKKESFPLTVTSAQKNPTAFYLCASSTPSARNYGYTFGSGTRLTVV.

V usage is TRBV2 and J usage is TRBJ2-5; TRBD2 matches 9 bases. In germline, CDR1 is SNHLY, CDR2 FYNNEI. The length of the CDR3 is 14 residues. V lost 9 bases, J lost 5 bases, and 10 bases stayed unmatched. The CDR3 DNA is TGTGCCAGTACTACGGCGGGAGGGGGTGAGACCCAGTACTTC. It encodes CASTTAGGGETQYF.

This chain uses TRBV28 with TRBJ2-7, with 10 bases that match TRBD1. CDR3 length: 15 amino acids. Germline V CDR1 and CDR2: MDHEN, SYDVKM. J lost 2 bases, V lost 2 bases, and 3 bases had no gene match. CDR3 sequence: CASSLGGTGAYEQYF. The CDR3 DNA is TGTGCCAGCAGTTTAGGTGGGACAGGGGCCTACGAGCAGTACTTC.

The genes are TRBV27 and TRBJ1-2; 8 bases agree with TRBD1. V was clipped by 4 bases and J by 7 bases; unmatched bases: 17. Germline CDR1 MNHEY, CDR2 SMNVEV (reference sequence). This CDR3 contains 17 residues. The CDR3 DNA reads TGTGCCAGCAGTTGGGTCCCCCCTTGGGCAGGGGGCTCTGGCTACACCTTC. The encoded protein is CASSWVPPWAGGSGYTF.

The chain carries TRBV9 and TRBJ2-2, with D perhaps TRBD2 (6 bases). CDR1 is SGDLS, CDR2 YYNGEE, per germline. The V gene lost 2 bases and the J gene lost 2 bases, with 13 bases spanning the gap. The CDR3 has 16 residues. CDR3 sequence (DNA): TGTGCCAGCAGCGTCTCCGGGACTCCTAACACCGGGGAGCTGTTTTTT. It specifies CASSVSGTPNTGELFF.

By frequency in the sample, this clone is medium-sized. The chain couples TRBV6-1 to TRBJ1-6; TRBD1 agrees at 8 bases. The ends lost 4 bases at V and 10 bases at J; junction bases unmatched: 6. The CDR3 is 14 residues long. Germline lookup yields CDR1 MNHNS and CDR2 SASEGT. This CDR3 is CASSAGGEISPLHF. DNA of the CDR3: TGTGCCAGCAGTGCAGGGGGCGAAATATCACCCCTCCACTTT.

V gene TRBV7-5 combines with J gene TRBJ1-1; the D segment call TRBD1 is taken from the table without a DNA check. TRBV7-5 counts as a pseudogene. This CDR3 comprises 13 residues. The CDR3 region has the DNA TGTGTCAGAAGCTTAGGGCAGGGGGCGCGGGCTTTCTTT. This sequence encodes CVRSLGQGARAFF.

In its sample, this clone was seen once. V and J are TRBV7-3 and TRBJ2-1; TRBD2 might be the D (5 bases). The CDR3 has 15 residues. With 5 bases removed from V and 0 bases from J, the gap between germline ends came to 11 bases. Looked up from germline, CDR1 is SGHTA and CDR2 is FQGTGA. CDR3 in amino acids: CASSTRDSSYNEQFF. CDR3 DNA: TGTGCCAGCAGCACTCGGGATAGCTCCTACAATGAGCAGTTCTTC.

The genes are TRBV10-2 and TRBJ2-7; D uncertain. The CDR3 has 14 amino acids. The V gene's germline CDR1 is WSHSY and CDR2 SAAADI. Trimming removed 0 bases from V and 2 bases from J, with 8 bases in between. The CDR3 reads CASSESSGTYEQYF. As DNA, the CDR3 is TGCGCCAGCAGTGAGTCGAGTGGTACCTACGAGCAGTACTTC.

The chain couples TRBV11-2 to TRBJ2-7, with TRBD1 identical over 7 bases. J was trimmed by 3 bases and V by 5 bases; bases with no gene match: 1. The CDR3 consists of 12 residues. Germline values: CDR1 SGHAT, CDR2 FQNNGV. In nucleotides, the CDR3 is TGTGCCAGCAGCCGGGACAGCTACGAGCAGTACTTC. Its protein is CASSRDSYEQYF.

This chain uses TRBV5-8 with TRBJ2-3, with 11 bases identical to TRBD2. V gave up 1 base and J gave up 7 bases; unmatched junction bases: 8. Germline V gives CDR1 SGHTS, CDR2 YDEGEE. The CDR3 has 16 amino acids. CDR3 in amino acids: CASSLLLAGDWYTQYF. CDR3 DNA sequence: TGTGCCAGCAGCTTGTTACTAGCGGGAGACTGGTATACGCAGTATTTT.